The source of this T cell receptor beta chain is a study of Ad26.COV2.S vaccination and SARS-CoV-2 variants. Study details: Intramuscular Ad26.COV2.S at 5x10^10 or 1x10^11 viral particles.

Treatment given: about 20 received Ad26.COV2.S at low or high dose, single or two shots; 5 received placebo; per-sample allocation not given. Samples were taken on day 63 after the first vaccine or placebo injection. This vaccine is an Ad26 vector that expresses the Wuhan-strain SARS-CoV-2 spike. Looked up from germline, CDR1 is SGHTA and CDR2 is FQGNSA. Trimming cost V 3 bases and J 2 bases; bases outside gene matches: 2. CDR3 size: 14 residues. On this clone itself: The antigen is not known. Other DNA sequences of this sample code for an identical CDR3.

Repertoires were generated with immunoSEQ multiplex PCR, while TCRdb's copy carries only in-frame clones and drops some. This sample yields approximately 300,000 clones, of which about 82% are seen a single time; approximately 2% belongs to the top ten. Study results and caveats: Analytic work on TCR breadth and depth might have understated the full extent of total T cell responses.

This receptor was obtained from a person between 18 and 65 years old who received the Ad26.COV2.S COVID-19 vaccine or a placebo. The starting material was peripheral blood, obtained in a trial of Ad26.COV2.S vaccine versus placebo. V and J are TRBV7-2 and TRBJ1-2, with 8 bases matching TRBD1. The CDR3: CASSFGQGNYGYTF. CDR3 DNA: TGTGCCAGCAGCTTCGGACAGGGCAACTATGGCTACACCTTC.